What follows are 5 T cell receptor beta chains derived from one specimen sequenced in a study of T-cell memory formation after mild COVID-19. Each CDR3 protein is one row after TCRdb ran MiXCR on the 5' RACE reads. The table has roughly 620,000 distinct CDR3 sequences, roughly 17% seen once. Sequencing used PBMCs or a T cell subset sorted from them (not recorded which). These receptor sequences come from an adult woman who had mild COVID-19 (a few samples of this study predate the infection). Cell type and time point are not known.

This clonotype was detected only a few times. The rearrangement joins TRBV2 to TRBJ1-6, with D unresolved. This CDR3 contains 14 residues. V shed 8 bases and J shed 5 bases, with 13 bases lying between them. The germline V gene has CDR1 SNHLY and CDR2 FYNNEI. CDR3 region: CASPPQSDNSPLHF. In DNA form, the CDR3 reads TGTGCCAGCCCACCCCAGAGTGATAATTCACCCCTCCACTTT.

The chain carries TRBV9 and TRBJ2-1, with a possible D match to TRBD2 (5 bases). Trimming removed 0 bases from V and 0 bases from J, with 10 bases in between. CDR3 length: 16 residues. The germline V gene has CDR1 SGDLS and CDR2 YYNGEE. CDR3 amino acids: CASSVEPGSSYNEQFF. CDR3 nucleotide sequence: TGTGCCAGCAGCGTAGAACCGGGGAGCTCCTACAATGAGCAGTTCTTC.

This clonotype has a count of ten or more. The rearrangement joins TRBV5-1 to TRBJ2-3; 13 bases are a match to TRBD2. This CDR3 is 19 amino acids long. The junction had 13 bases not matched to a gene; V was cut back by 4 bases and J by 2 bases. Germline V lookup: CDR1 SGHRS, CDR2 YFSETQ. The CDR3 is CASSGTGTSGAYVTDTQYF. CDR3 bases: TGCGCCAGCAGCGGGACCGGGACTAGCGGGGCCTATGTCACAGATACGCAGTATTTT.

CDR3 sequence (DNA): TGTGCCAGCAGCCAAGATGGAACAAACTCCTACAATGAGCAGTTCTTC. It specifies CASSQDGTNSYNEQFF. The chain has TRBV3-1 and TRBJ2-1; D gene ambiguous. CDR1 and CDR2 (germline): LGHDT, YNNKEL (reference sequence). The V end lost 0 bases, the J end lost 0 bases, and 9 bases lay between the germline ends. The CDR3 contains 16 residues.

A few counts support this clonotype. The chain uses TRBV29-1 and TRBJ2-7; tentatively, D is TRBD1 or TRBD2 (5 bases each). Germline V gene data show CDR1 as SQVTM and CDR2 as ANQGSEA. The V gene lost 0 bases and the J gene lost 2 bases, with 11 bases spanning the gap. This CDR3 is built from 14 residues. As DNA, the CDR3 is TGCAGCGTTGAAGAGGGGGAGATTCCCTACGAGCAGTACTTC. Its translation is CSVEEGEIPYEQYF.